A selection of T cell receptor delta chains follows, all from one sample in a study of Vδ1+ human thymocytes. TCRdb re-processed the multiplex PCR reads using CATT. Of some 55,000 delta-chain clones in the sample, less than 20% are singletons; the top ten hold 0.5%. Sequences were obtained from Vdelta1+ gamma-delta thymocytes from the thymus. These receptors originate from a boy in the first two years of life who had congenital heart surgery. Both conserved end residues are part of each CDR3. The D gene is left open where the match is weak. Not all rows give a size; the values are once, few, many and, for expanded clones, a class.

TRDV2,TRDD3,TRDJ1,many,TGTGCCTGTGACAACTGGGGGATAATTGGCGATAAACTCATCTTT,CACDNWGIIGDKLIF
TRAV29/DV5,TRDD2,TRDJ1,-,TGTGCAGCAACTCCCTCAGAGTTCCTACACTGGTACTGGACCACCGATAAACTCATCTTT,CAATPSEFLHWYWTTDKLIF
TRDV1,-,TRDJ1,-,TGTGCTCTTGGGGAACTTGGCCTTCCTACGTTTCTACTGGGGGAAAACTACACCGATAAACCCATCTTT,CALGELGLPTFLLGENYTDKPIF
TRDV1,TRDD3,TRDJ1,-,TGTGCTCTTGGGGGACCCTCTTCGCTGCACTGGGGGATACGCGACGGCGATAAACTCATCTTT,CALGGPSSLHWGIRDGDKLIF
TRDV1,TRDD3,TRDJ1,-,TGTGCTCTTGGGAACCCGGTGGACTGGGGGATCCGCCCGTACACCGATAAACTCATCTTT,CALGNPVDWGIRPYTDKLIF
TRDV1,TRDD3,TRDJ1,few,TGTGCCCTTGGGGAACCCTGTGTACTGGGGGATGGAACAAGCCCGTACACCGATAAACTCATCTTT,CALGEPCVLGDGTSPYTDKLIF
TRDV1,-,TRDJ1,few,TGTGCTCTTGGGGCACGCCTTCGTCCTACCGATAAACTCATCTTT,CALGARLRPTDKLIF
TRDV1,TRDD3,TRDJ1,few,TGTGCTCTTGGGGAACTAGTTCCACTGGGGGATATAGGGGGTATTAAACTCATCTTT,CALGELVPLGDIGGIKLIF
TRDV1,TRDD3,TRDJ3,few,TGTGCTCTTGGGGACCACTCACTACTTGAACTACTGGGGGATATTCCGAGCTCCTGGGACACCCGACAGATGTTTTTC,CALGDHSLLELLGDIPSSWDTRQMFF
TRDV2,TRDD3,TRDJ1,few,TGTGCCTGTGACACCGAGGGTACTGGGGGATACGGTCCCGATAAACTCATCTTT,CACDTEGTGGYGPDKLIF
TRDV1,TRDD3,TRDJ1,few,TGTGCTCTTGGGGAAGTCTGGGGGATACTTCGTGATAAACTCATCTTT,CALGEVWGILRDKLIF
TRDV1,TRDD3,TRDJ1,few,TGTGCTCTTGGGGAACCACACCCTTCCGTACTGGGGGATACAGGAGACCTTGGTAAACTCATCTTT,CALGEPHPSVLGDTGDLGKLIF
TRDV1,-,TRDJ1,-,TGTGCTCTCGAGCCGCCTCCCGAGTACGTAACAGTCGATAAACTCATCTTT,CALEPPPEYVTVDKLIF
TRDV1,-,TRDJ1,-,TGTGCTCTTGGGGCGGACCCAGGGTACACCGATAAACTCATCTTT,CALGADPGYTDKLIF
TRDV1,TRDD3,TRDJ1,-,TGTGCTCTTGGAGGGGCCTATGCACTGGGGGATAAGGTCACAGATAAACTCATCTTT,CALGGAYALGDKVTDKLIF
TRDV1,-,TRDJ1,-,TGTGCTCTTGGGGAAGGCCTTCCGCTCCGGGACACCGATAAACTCATCTTT,CALGEGLPLRDTDKLIF
TRDV1,TRDD3,TRDJ1,few,TGTGCTCCTGGGTTAACTGGGGGATACGCCCCCGATAAACTCATCTTT,CAPGLTGGYAPDKLIF
TRDV1,TRDD3,TRDJ1,-,TGTGCTCTTGGGGTTCGGGGGGATACCATCTCTTTCACCGATAAACTCATCTTT,CALGVRGDTISFTDKLIF
TRDV1,-,TRDJ1,few,TGTGCTCTTGGGGAACCATGGGGATTGTTGTACACCGATAAACTCATCTTT,CALGEPWGLLYTDKLIF
TRDV1,TRDD3,TRDJ1,-,TGTGCTCTTGGGTTGAATTCCTACGTAAGGGGGATACCGGGCGGTCTCGATAAACTCATCTTT,CALGLNSYVRGIPGGLDKLIF
TRDV1,TRDD3,TRDJ1,few,TGTGCTCTTGGGGAATTGTGGCCGGGCCCTTCGATACTGGGGGATACAAAGGACACCGATAAACTCATCTTT,CALGELWPGPSILGDTKDTDKLIF
TRDV1,TRDD3,TRDJ1,few,TGTGCTCTTGGGGACAGAACTGGGGTCGGCGATAAACTCATCTTT,CALGDRTGVGDKLIF
TRDV1,TRDD3,TRDJ1,-,TGTGCTCTTGGAGCGTATCCTATATATACTGGGGATAACACCGATAAACTCATCTTT,CALGAYPIYTGDNTDKLIF
TRDV1,TRDD3,TRDJ1,-,TGTGCTCTTGGGGAACCTCCCATACTGGGGGTTGACACCGATAAACTCATCTTT,CALGEPPILGVDTDKLIF
TRDV1,TRDD3,TRDJ1,few,TGTGCTCTTGGGGAACTAGGGCCGGCCCTACGTGGGACGTGGGATACGGACACCGATAAACTCATCTTT,CALGELGPALRGTWDTDTDKLIF
TRDV1,TRDD3,TRDJ1,-,TGTGCTCTTGGGGCCTGGCCCTGGGGGATAGGGTTTGAATGGCCCGATAAACTCATCTTT,CALGAWPWGIGFEWPDKLIF
TRDV1,TRDD3,TRDJ1,few,TGTGCTCTTGGGCTCCCCCACCTTTCCCACTCTGGGGGATACGGTGAGTACACCGATAAACTCATCTTT,CALGLPHLSHSGGYGEYTDKLIF
TRDV1,TRDD3,TRDJ1,few,TGTGCTCTTGGGGAACTAAGCGGGGGATACACGTACACCGATAAACTCATCTTT,CALGELSGGYTYTDKLIF
TRDV1,TRDD2,TRDJ1,few,TGTGCTCTTGGGGACGGCCTTCCTAGGCCTATATGGCGCATGTACACCGATAAACTCATCTTT,CALGDGLPRPIWRMYTDKLIF
TRDV1,TRDD3,TRDJ1,few,TGTGCTCTTGGGAGTCCCGCCATGGCTGGGGGTTCACCACCCCACACCGATAAACTCATCTTT,CALGSPAMAGGSPPHTDKLIF
TRDV2,TRDD3,TRDJ1,medium-sized,TGTGCCTGTGACACCGCCAATTGGGGGAAATACACCGATAAACTCATCTTT,CACDTANWGKYTDKLIF
TRDV2,TRDD3,TRDJ2,-,TGTGCCTGTGGCCCGCTGGGGGATACGCCCAGGACAGCACAACTCTTCTTT,CACGPLGDTPRTAQLFF
TRDV1,-,TRDJ1,few,TGTGCTCTTGGGGAAGGTCCCGGGGGCCCGTACACCGATAAACTCATCTTT,CALGEGPGGPYTDKLIF
TRDV1,TRDD3,TRDJ1,-,TGTGCTCTTGGCGTTTCCTACGGGGGCCTGGGGGATATTACCGATAAACTCATCTTT,CALGVSYGGLGDITDKLIF
TRDV1,-,TRDJ1,-,TGTGCTCTTGGGGAACCTTTTTCCCACGCCCCTTTTTACACCGATAAACTCATCTTT,CALGEPFSHAPFYTDKLIF
TRDV1,TRDD3,TRDJ1,-,TGTGCTCTTGGGGAACTAAGGCCGTTAACACTGGGGGATAAATGGGCAGTTCGTATAAAACTCATCTTT,CALGELRPLTLGDKWAVRIKLIF
TRDV1,TRDD3,TRDJ1,few,TGTGCTCTTGGGGAGCCTCTTCCTGTCCTTGGGGGATACACCGATAAACTCATCTTT,CALGEPLPVLGGYTDKLIF
TRDV1,TRDD3,TRDJ1,-,TGTGCTCTTGGTCCGACTCCTGTACTGGGGGATACGCTCCCCGATAAACTCATCTTT,CALGPTPVLGDTLPDKLIF
TRDV1,TRDD3,TRDJ1,few,TGTGCTCTTGGGGAACACTCCGAGAGTTTACTGGGGAGGTACGCCGATAAACTCATCTTT,CALGEHSESLLGRYADKLIF
TRDV2,TRDD3,TRDJ1,many,TGTGCCTGTGACCTGCTACTGGGGGATACTGGTAAACTCATCTTT,CACDLLLGDTGKLIF
TRDV1,TRDD3,TRDJ1,-,TGTGCTCTTGGGGACCCCGTGGCTTCCCAGGTACTGGGGGATTTGGGGAGGTACACCGATAAACTCATCTTT,CALGDPVASQVLGDLGRYTDKLIF
TRDV1,TRDD3,TRDJ1,few,TGTGCTCTTGGGCCAACTCCCCTTACTGGGGGATATTCGAAATTGTACACCGATAAACTCATCTTT,CALGPTPLTGGYSKLYTDKLIF
TRDV1,TRDD3,TRDJ1,-,TGTGCTCTTACCCTTTCACTGGGGGACGACACCGATAAACTCATCTTT,CALTLSLGDDTDKLIF
TRDV2,TRDD3,TRDJ1,few,TGTGCCTGTGACCCGGGGGGATATAAGGGGGTCGACACCGATAAACTCATCTTT,CACDPGGYKGVDTDKLIF
TRDV1,TRDD3,TRDJ1,few,TGTGCTCTTGGGGAACCCAGCACGTCTCAACTGGGGGACCCTACCGATAAACTCATCTTT,CALGEPSTSQLGDPTDKLIF
TRDV1,TRDD3,TRDJ1,-,TGTGCTCTTGGGGAACTAGCTCCCCAACAGTACTGGGGGATACCGGGCAACAAACTCATCTTT,CALGELAPQQYWGIPGNKLIF
TRDV1,-,TRDJ1,few,TGTGCTCTTGGGGAACCTACCTTCGGATATGGGGCCGATAAACTCATCTTT,CALGEPTFGYGADKLIF
TRDV1,-,TRDJ1,few,TGTGCTCTTGGGGAACATGGGGATAAACTCATCTTT,CALGEHGDKLIF
TRDV1,-,TRDJ1,few,TGTGCTCTTGGGGAGTCCGAGGCGGGAAACACCGATAAACTCATCTTT,CALGESEAGNTDKLIF
TRDV1,-,TRDJ1,few,TGTGCTCTTGGGGACAGATTCCTTCCTCCGAGGGGGACACCCACCGATAAACTCATCTTT,CALGDRFLPPRGTPTDKLIF
TRDV1,TRDD3,TRDJ1,-,TGTGCTCTTGGGGAACCCGGGATACCCACCGATAAACTCATCTTT,CALGEPGIPTDKLIF
TRDV1,-,TRDJ1,few,TGTGCTCTTGGGGAGGCCCCCCCTGGATACACCGATAAACTCATCTTT,CALGEAPPGYTDKLIF
TRDV1,-,TRDJ1,-,TGTGCTCTTGGGGAAGCGAGGGGAATCTACACCGATAAACTCATCTTT,CALGEARGIYTDKLIF
TRDV1,-,TRDJ1,-,TGTGCTCTTGGGACCCGGGGAGCCCTACTCGACACCGATAAACTCATCTTT,CALGTRGALLDTDKLIF
TRDV1,TRDD3,TRDJ1,-,TGTGCTCTTGGGGGCTCTCGGGGGATACGTTCGAACACCGATAAACTCATCTTT,CALGGSRGIRSNTDKLIF